The 27 T cell receptor beta chains listed next were all sequenced from one sample in a study of cytomegalovirus exposure and HLA in healthy donors. A multiplex PCR was run with 60 Vbeta primers and 13 Jbeta primers. Sequencing was performed with immunoSEQ multiplex PCR; in TCRdb, only in-frame clones are kept and a portion is missing. The sample lists about 97,000 clones, 75% occurring once. Input material: PBMCs. Every receptor here comes from a man aged 45 to 65 in good health and CMV-seronegative.

This sequence joins TRBV5-6 and TRBJ1-2; unclear D gene. The V end lost 1 base, the J end lost 7 bases, and 20 bases lay between the germline ends. The CDR3 consists of 16 residues. CDR1 and CDR2 (germline): SGHDT, YYEEEE. CDR3 loop: CASSLTGSRKGSGYTF. In DNA, the CDR3 is TGTGCCAGCAGCTTGACGGGGTCCCGAAAAGGAAGTGGCTACACCTTC.

CDR3 DNA: TGTGCCAGTAGGTTGGACTCAAACATTCAGTACTTC. Residues: CASRLDSNIQYF. The chain recombines TRBV19 with TRBJ2-4; D may be TRBD2 (5 bases). Between the trimmed V and J ends, which lost 6 bases and 6 bases, there was a span of 9 bases. The germline CDR1 and CDR2 sequences are LNHDA and SQIVND (reference sequence). The CDR3 loop spans 12 amino acids.

The chain couples TRBV6-6 to TRBJ2-7; 9 bases line up with TRBD1. This CDR3 has 14 residues. The V and J ends lost 7 bases and 1 base, in that order; junction bases with no gene match: 5. Germline CDR1 and CDR2: MNHNY and SVGAGI (reference sequence). This CDR3 is CASTPDRGSYEQYF. CDR3 DNA sequence: TGTGCCAGCACCCCGGACAGGGGATCCTACGAGCAGTACTTC.

The CDR3, as DNA: TGTGCCTGGAGTGTACGGGCAGCGGATCAGCCCCAGCATTTT. It encodes CAWSVRAADQPQHF. J is TRBJ1-5 and V is TRBV30; no clear D. Germline V gives CDR1 GTSNPN, CDR2 SVGIG (reference sequence). V gave up 0 bases and J gave up 5 bases, with 11 bases separating them. This CDR3 is 14 amino acids long.

The rearrangement joins TRBV5-3 to TRBJ2-7; 12 nucleotides match TRBD2. TRBV5-3 is annotated as an ORF whose role is uncertain. V dropped 5 bases and J dropped 3; count of bases not matched to a gene: 6. This CDR3 comprises 15 residues. CDR3 sequence reads: CARSPTSGSDYEQYF. The DNA for the CDR3 is TGTGCCAGAAGTCCGACTAGCGGGAGCGACTACGAGCAGTACTTC.

In the case of this clone: The sample carries other DNA sequences with the same CDR3. The chain recombines TRBV5-6 with TRBJ1-1; D might be TRBD1 (5 bases). The CDR3 loop spans 12 amino acids. Trimming shortened V by 2 bases and J by 4 bases, and 6 bases separated the two germline ends. CDR1 and CDR2 from the germline V gene are SGHDT and YYEEEE. The CDR3 sequence: CASSLRGTEAFF. For the CDR3, the DNA is TGTGCCAGCAGCTTAAGGGGCACTGAAGCTTTCTTT. Complete variable domain (other parts from reference TRBV5-6 and TRBJ1-1): DAGVTQSPTHLIKTRGQQVTLRCSPKSGHDTVSWYQQALGQGPQFIFQYYEEEERQRGNFPDRFSGHQFPNYSSELNVNALLLGDSALYLCASSLRGTEAFFGQGTRLTVV.

This chain uses TRBV5-1 with TRBJ1-2, with D tentatively TRBD1 (5 bases). CDR1 SGHRS and CDR2 YFSETQ come from the germline V gene. The V gene lost 4 bases and the J gene lost 3 bases, with 10 bases spanning the gap. The CDR3 runs 13 residues. The CDR3 here is CASSVDSDYGYTF. CDR3 coding DNA: TGCGCCAGCAGCGTAGACAGTGACTATGGCTACACCTTC.

The chain uses TRBV20-1 and TRBJ2-1; 7 nucleotides line up with TRBD2. Germline lookup yields CDR1 DFQATT and CDR2 SNEGSKA (reference sequence). The J segment lost 12 bases and the V segment lost 5 bases, leaving 7 bases of the junction unmatched. This CDR3 is built from 11 residues. Written as DNA, the CDR3 is TGCAGTGCTCCCAATAGCGGGTCGCAGTTCTTC. It codes for CSAPNSGSQFF.

V usage is TRBV19 and J usage is TRBJ2-3; 12 bases line up with TRBD2. Looked up from germline, CDR1 is LNHDA and CDR2 is SQIVND (reference sequence). V dropped 7 bases and J dropped 4; count of bases not matched to a gene: 12. The CDR3 covers 17 residues. CDR3 in amino acids: CASTRKLAGGNADTQYF. DNA for the CDR3: TGTGCCAGTACCCGAAAACTAGCGGGAGGTAACGCAGATACGCAGTATTTT.

V usage is TRBV7-9 and J usage is TRBJ1-2; D is possibly TRBD1 (5 bases). The V and J ends lost 5 bases and 5 bases respectively, with 9 bases between them. The CDR3 consists of 12 residues. Germline loops: CDR1 SEHNR, CDR2 FQNEAQ (reference sequence). The CDR3 here is CASSKEGYGYTF. CDR3 in DNA: TGTGCCAGCAGCAAGGAGGGGTATGGCTACACCTTC.

This clone showed up just a few times. V is TRBV10-2 and J is TRBJ2-2; a possible D gene is TRBD2 (6 bases). Germline CDR1 WSHSY, CDR2 SAAADI. V shed 0 bases and J shed 5 bases, with 16 bases lying between them. The CDR3 extends over 17 amino acids. DNA for the CDR3: TGCGCCAGCAGTGAGTCGGGACTCCTAACGGGTACCGGGGAGCTGTTTTTT. It yields the protein CASSESGLLTGTGELFF.

The chain is built from TRBV2 and TRBJ1-1, with 10 bases that match TRBD1. J was trimmed by 5 bases and V by 6 bases; bases with no gene match: 15. The CDR3 totals 17 residues. CDR1 and CDR2 (germline): SNHLY, FYNNEI. CDR3 bases: TGTGCCAGCAGCCGGGACAGGGGATCGACCTTGTATACTGAAGCTTTCTTT. It codes for CASSRDRGSTLYTEAFF. Together with reference TRBV2 and TRBJ1-1, the CDR3 gives the full variable domain: EPEVTQTPSHQVTQMGQEVILRCVPISNHLYFYWYRQILGQKVEFLVSFYNNEISEKSEIFDDQFSVERPDGSNFTLKIRSTKLEDSAMYFCASSRDRGSTLYTEAFFGQGTRLTVV.

CDR3 region: CSVRDRGGGSPLHF. In DNA, the CDR3 is TGCAGCGTCAGGGACAGGGGAGGAGGATCACCCCTCCACTTT. The chain combines TRBV29-1 with TRBJ1-6, with 10 bases lining up with TRBD1. V was pared by 6 bases and J by 10 bases, with 9 bases of the junction left unmatched. Germline CDR1 is SQVTM and CDR2 is ANQGSEA. The CDR3 has 14 amino acids. The entire variable domain, with the rest obtained from reference TRBV29-1 and TRBJ1-6, is as follows: SAVISQKPSRDICQRGTSLTIQCQVDSQVTMMFWYRQQPGQSLTLIATANQGSEATYESGFVIDKFPISRPNLTFSTLTVSNMSPEDSSIYLCSVRDRGGGSPLHFGNGTRLTVT.

The V and J genes are TRBV4-2 and TRBJ2-5, with TRBD2 identical over 11 bases. Germline CDR1 reads LGHNA; CDR2 reads YNFKEQ. The CDR3 consists of 15 residues. V was clipped by 1 base and J by 5 bases; unmatched bases: 3. CDR3 DNA: TGTGCCAGCAGCCAAGTAGCGGGAGGGCGGGAGACCCAGTACTTC. Its protein is CASSQVAGGRETQYF.

This clone was picked up a small number of times. This chain links TRBV19 with TRBJ1-1; TRBD1 matches 7 bases. V lost 1 base to trimming and J lost 0 bases; unmatched junction nucleotides: 8. CDR1 is LNHDA, CDR2 SQIVND, per germline (reference sequence). The CDR3 is 17 residues long. The CDR3 DNA reads as TGTGCCAGTAGTATAGGAAGGGACAGCTTTCTGAACACTGAAGCTTTCTTT. Its protein is CASSIGRDSFLNTEAFF.

This clone was counted only a few times. The rearrangement links TRBV6-5 to TRBJ2-7, with 11 bases fitting TRBD2. V shed 6 bases, J shed 4 bases, and the junction held 5 bases outside the gene matches. This CDR3 has 14 residues. Germline assignment: CDR1 MNHEY and CDR2 SVGAGI. CDR3 amino acids: CASRIAGGRYEQYF. The CDR3 bases are TGTGCCAGCAGGATAGCGGGAGGGAGGTACGAGCAGTACTTC.

This clone showed up just once. J is TRBJ2-3 and V is TRBV14, with D uncertain. Looked up from germline, CDR1 is SGHDN and CDR2 is FVKESK. V was clipped by 0 bases and J by 3 bases, with 4 bases between them. The CDR3 extends over 13 amino acids. The CDR3 nucleotides read TGTGCCAGCAGCCAAGATCTAACAGATACGCAGTATTTT. Translated: CASSQDLTDTQYF. Full variable domain (rest looked up from reference TRBV14 and TRBJ2-3): EAGVTQFPSHSVIEKGQTVTLRCDPISGHDNLYWYRRVMGKEIKFLLHFVKESKQDESGMPNNRFLAERTGGTYSTLKVQPAELEDSGVYFCASSQDLTDTQYFGPGTRLTVL.

This clone has just a few counts. This chain connects TRBV30 to TRBJ1-3; 8 bases fit TRBD1. This CDR3 spans 15 amino acids. Trimming took 2 bases from V and 4 from J; bases not matched to a gene: 7. Germline CDR1 is GTSNPN and CDR2 is SVGIG (reference sequence). The DNA for the CDR3 is TGTGCCTGGAGTCCCGGGCAGGGGGCAGGAAACACCATATATTTT. Amino acid sequence: CAWSPGQGAGNTIYF.

V and J are TRBV30 and TRBJ2-5, with 7 nucleotides matching TRBD1. The CDR3 contains 16 residues. Germline V gene sequence: CDR1 GTSNPN, CDR2 SVGIG (reference sequence). The ends lost 3 bases at V and 3 bases at J; junction bases unmatched: 13. The CDR3 loop is CAWSLALTGLEETQYF. CDR3 coding DNA: TGTGCCTGGAGCCTGGCCCTGACAGGGTTGGAAGAGACCCAGTACTTC.

J is TRBJ2-7 and V is TRBV11-2; 8 bases are a match to TRBD2. CDR3 length: 17 amino acids. J lost 0 bases, V lost 5 bases, and 12 bases had no gene match. From germline, CDR1 is SGHAT and CDR2 FQNNGV. The CDR3 nucleotides are TGTGCCAGCAGCGGGCTAGCGGGCATCCCCTACTCCTACGAGCAGTACTTC. Its translation is CASSGLAGIPYSYEQYF.

This clone was seen more than once but under ten times. This chain uses TRBV30 with TRBJ2-2; 10 nucleotides agree with TRBD1. Trimming took 2 bases from V and 0 from J; bases not matched to a gene: 3. The length of the CDR3 is 16 residues. CDR1 GTSNPN and CDR2 SVGIG come from the germline V gene (reference sequence). The CDR3 sequence: CAWSRQGAANTGELFF. In DNA, the CDR3 is TGTGCCTGGAGTAGACAGGGGGCTGCGAACACCGGGGAGCTGTTTTTT.

CDR3 DNA sequence: TGTGCCAGCAGACCGACAGGATTTAATTCACCCCTCCACTTT. This translates into CASRPTGFNSPLHF. This sequence joins TRBV28 and TRBJ1-6; maybe TRBD1 (6 bases). V was shortened by 6 bases and J by 6 bases, with 12 bases between the two germline ends. The CDR3 totals 14 residues. The germline V gene encodes CDR1 MDHEN and CDR2 SYDVKM.

The chain carries TRBV7-2 and TRBJ2-1, with D perhaps TRBD2 (5 bases). Between the trimmed V and J ends, which lost 5 bases and 2 bases, there was a span of 13 bases. CDR1 and CDR2 from the germline V gene are SGHTA and FQGNSA. This CDR3 has 15 residues. CDR3 sequence: CASSLDNGAYNEQFF. DNA of the CDR3: TGTGCCAGCAGCCTCGACAACGGGGCCTACAATGAGCAGTTCTTC.

This clone has a handful of counts. This sequence joins TRBV19 and TRBJ1-5, with 8 bases that match TRBD1. Germline assignment: CDR1 LNHDA and CDR2 SQIVND (reference sequence). V was clipped by 3 bases and J by 3 bases; unmatched bases: 4. This CDR3 is built from 15 residues. The CDR3: CASSMGQANNQPQHF. DNA for the CDR3: TGTGCCAGTAGTATGGGACAGGCGAACAATCAGCCCCAGCATTTT.

The chain has TRBV30 and TRBJ1-4, with 8 bases matching TRBD1. The trim removed 5 bases at V and 8 bases at J, leaving 7 bases unmatched. Germline V gene data show CDR1 as GTSNPN and CDR2 as SVGIG (reference sequence). This CDR3 is 13 amino acids long. This CDR3 reads CAWSGQEGEKLFF. The CDR3 nucleotides read TGTGCCTGGTCGGGACAGGAGGGCGAAAAACTGTTTTTT.

V gene TRBV2 combines with J gene TRBJ1-5; D is uncertain. Germline V gives CDR1 SNHLY, CDR2 FYNNEI. V was clipped by 2 bases and J by 4 bases, with 9 bases between them. CDR3 length: 14 residues. This chain's CDR3 is CASSERQRNQPQHF. The CDR3, as DNA: TGTGCCAGCAGTGAAAGACAAAGAAATCAGCCCCAGCATTTT.

The chain joins TRBV19 to TRBJ2-1, with TRBD1 matching 7 bases. CDR3 length: 16 amino acids. CDR1 and CDR2 (germline): LNHDA, SQIVND (reference sequence). V lost 7 bases and J lost 0; bases outside the gene matches: 9. CDR3 amino acids: CASTPGQTSSYNEQFF. CDR3 DNA: TGTGCCAGTACCCCGGGACAGACAAGCTCCTACAATGAGCAGTTCTTC.